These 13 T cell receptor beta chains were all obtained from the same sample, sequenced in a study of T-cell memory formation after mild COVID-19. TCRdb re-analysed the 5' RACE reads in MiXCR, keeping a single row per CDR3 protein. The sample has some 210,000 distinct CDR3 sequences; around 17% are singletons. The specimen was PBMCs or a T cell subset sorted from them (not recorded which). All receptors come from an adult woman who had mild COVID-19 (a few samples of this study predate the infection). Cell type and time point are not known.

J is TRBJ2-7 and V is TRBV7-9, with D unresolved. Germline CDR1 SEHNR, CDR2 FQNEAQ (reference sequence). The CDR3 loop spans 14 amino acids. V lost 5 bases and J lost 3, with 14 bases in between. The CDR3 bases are TGTGCCAGCAGCCGTACACTGCAAGGCTACGAGCAGTACTTC. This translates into CASSRTLQGYEQYF.

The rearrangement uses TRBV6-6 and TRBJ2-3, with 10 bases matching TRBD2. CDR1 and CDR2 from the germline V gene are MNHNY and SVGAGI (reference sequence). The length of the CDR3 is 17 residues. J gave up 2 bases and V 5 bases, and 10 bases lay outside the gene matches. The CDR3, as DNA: TGTGCCAGCAGTGAGGAGCTAGCGGGGGTCATCACAGATACGCAGTATTTT. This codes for CASSEELAGVITDTQYF.

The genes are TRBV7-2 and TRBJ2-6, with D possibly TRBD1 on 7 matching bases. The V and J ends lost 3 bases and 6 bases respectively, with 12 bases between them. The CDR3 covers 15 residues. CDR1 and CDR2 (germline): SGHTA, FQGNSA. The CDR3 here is CASSLTGTVANVLTF. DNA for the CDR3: TGTGCCAGCAGCTTGACAGGGACTGTGGCCAACGTCCTGACTTTC.

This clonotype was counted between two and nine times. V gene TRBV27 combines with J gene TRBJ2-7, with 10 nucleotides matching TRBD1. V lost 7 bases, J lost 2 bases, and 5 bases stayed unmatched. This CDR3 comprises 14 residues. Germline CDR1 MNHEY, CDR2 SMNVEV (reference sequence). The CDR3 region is CASKPGQGTYEQYF. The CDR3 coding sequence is TGTGCCAGCAAACCGGGACAGGGGACCTACGAGCAGTACTTC.

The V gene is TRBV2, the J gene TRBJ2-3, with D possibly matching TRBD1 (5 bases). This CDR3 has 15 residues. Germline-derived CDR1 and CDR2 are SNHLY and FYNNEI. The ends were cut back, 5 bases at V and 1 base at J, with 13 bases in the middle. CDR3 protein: CASSLLQGGTDTQYF. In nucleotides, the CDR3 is TGTGCCAGCAGTTTACTCCAAGGGGGCACAGATACGCAGTATTTT.

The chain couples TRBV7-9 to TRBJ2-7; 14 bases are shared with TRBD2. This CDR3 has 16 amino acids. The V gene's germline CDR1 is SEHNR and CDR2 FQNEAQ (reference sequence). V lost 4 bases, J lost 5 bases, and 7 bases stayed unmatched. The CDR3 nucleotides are TGTGCCAGCAGCTCAGGGACTAGCGGGAGTATCGACGAGCAGTACTTC. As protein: CASSSGTSGSIDEQYF.

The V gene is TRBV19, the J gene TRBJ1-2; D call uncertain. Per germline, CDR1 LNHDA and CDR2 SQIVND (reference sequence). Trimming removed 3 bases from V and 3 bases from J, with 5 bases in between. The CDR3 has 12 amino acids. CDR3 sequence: CASSIADYGYTF. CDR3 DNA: TGTGCCAGTAGTATTGCTGACTATGGCTACACCTTC.

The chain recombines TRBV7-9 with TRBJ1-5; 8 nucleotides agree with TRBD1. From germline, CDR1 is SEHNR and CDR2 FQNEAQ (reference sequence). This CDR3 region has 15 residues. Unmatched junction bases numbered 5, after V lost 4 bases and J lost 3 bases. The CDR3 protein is CASSSGQVDNQPQHF. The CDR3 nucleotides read TGTGCCAGCAGCTCGGGACAGGTCGACAATCAGCCCCAGCATTTT.

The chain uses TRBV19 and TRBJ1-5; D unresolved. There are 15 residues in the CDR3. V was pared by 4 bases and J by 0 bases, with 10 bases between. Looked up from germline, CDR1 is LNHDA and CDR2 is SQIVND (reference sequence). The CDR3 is CASSKRHDSNQPQHF. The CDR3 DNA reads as TGTGCCAGTAGTAAACGACACGATAGCAATCAGCCCCAGCATTTT.

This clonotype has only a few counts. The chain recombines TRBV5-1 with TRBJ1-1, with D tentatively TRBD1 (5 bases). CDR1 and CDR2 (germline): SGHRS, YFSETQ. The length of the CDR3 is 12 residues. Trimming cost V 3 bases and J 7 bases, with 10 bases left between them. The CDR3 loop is CASSSGDSEAFF. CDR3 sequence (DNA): TGCGCCAGCAGCTCGGGTGACAGTGAAGCTTTCTTT. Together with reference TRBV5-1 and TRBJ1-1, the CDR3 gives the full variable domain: KAGVTQTPRYLIKTRGQQVTLSCSPISGHRSVSWYQQTPGQGLQFLFEYFSETQRNKGNFPGRFSGRQFSNSRSEMNVSTLELGDSALYLCASSSGDSEAFFGQGTRLTVV.

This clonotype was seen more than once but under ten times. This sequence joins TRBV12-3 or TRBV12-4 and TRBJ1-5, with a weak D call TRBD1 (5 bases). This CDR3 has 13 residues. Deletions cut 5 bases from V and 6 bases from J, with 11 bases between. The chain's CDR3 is CASSAPRVQPQHF. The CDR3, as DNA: TGTGCCAGCAGTGCTCCCAGGGTTCAGCCCCAGCATTTT.

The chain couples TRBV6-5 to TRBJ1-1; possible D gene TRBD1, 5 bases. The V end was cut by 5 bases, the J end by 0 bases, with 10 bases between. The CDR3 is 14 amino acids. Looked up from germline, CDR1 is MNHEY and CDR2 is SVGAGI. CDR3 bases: TGTGCCAGCAGTAAAGAGGGGATGAACACTGAAGCTTTCTTT. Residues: CASSKEGMNTEAFF.

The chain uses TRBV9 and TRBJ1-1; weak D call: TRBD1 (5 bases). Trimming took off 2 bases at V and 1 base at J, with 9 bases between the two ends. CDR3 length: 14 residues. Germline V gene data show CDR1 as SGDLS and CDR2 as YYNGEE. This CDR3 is CASSVRDGNTEAFF. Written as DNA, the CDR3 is TGTGCCAGCAGCGTCAGGGACGGGAACACTGAAGCTTTCTTT.